Below, 23 T cell receptor beta chains from the same sample are listed, as sequenced in a study of graft-versus-host responses after intestinal transplantation. Only in-frame clones appear in the TCRdb table, and some are missing; sequencing was by immunoSEQ multiplex PCR. This sample has 96,000 or so clones, with roughly 90% found just once. Antigens of these TCRs are unknown. The sequencing used unstimulated CD4+ T cells sorted from spleen or lymph node cells, collected before intestinal transplant. The receptors stem from a human donor who received an intestinal transplant.

V is TRBV15 and J is TRBJ2-1; a weak D match, TRBD2 (6 bases). Trimming left V 1 base short and J 5 bases short, with 9 bases between. The germline V gene has CDR1 LNHNV and CDR2 YYDKDF (reference sequence). This CDR3 is 14 amino acids long. The CDR3 region is CATSRGSGNNEQFF. CDR3 sequence (DNA): TGTGCCACCAGCAGAGGTAGCGGTAACAATGAGCAGTTCTTC.

The chain has TRBV6-4 and TRBJ2-7; D call uncertain. Between the trimmed V and J ends, which lost 4 bases and 11 bases, there was a span of 12 bases. This CDR3 has 11 amino acids. Looked up from germline, CDR1 is MRHNA and CDR2 is SNTAGT. The CDR3 bases are TGTGCCAGCAGTGTGCCTGCCCGGGAGTACTTC. Translated, it gives CASSVPAREYF.

The chain recombines TRBV6-1 with TRBJ1-1, with D possibly TRBD1 on 6 matching bases. With 6 bases removed from V and 5 bases from J, the gap between germline ends came to 13 bases. Germline V gene data show CDR1 as MNHNS and CDR2 as SASEGT. The CDR3 has 13 residues. The CDR3 DNA sequence: TGTGCCAGCAGGAGACAGGTTGGGACTGAAGCTTTCTTT. Protein product: CASRRQVGTEAFF.

The chain couples TRBV19 to TRBJ2-3; 13 bases agree with TRBD2. Germline V lookup: CDR1 LNHDA, CDR2 SQIVND (reference sequence). The CDR3 covers 17 residues. The V and J ends lost 0 bases and 5 bases, in that order; junction bases with no gene match: 5. The CDR3 bases are TGTGCCAGTAGTATAGATAATGGACTAGCGGGAGTAGATACGCAGTATTTT. This sequence encodes CASSIDNGLAGVDTQYF.

This chain connects TRBV10-3 to TRBJ1-1, with 11 bases that match TRBD1. Unmatched junction bases numbered 3, after V lost 6 bases and J lost 3 bases. The CDR3 consists of 14 residues. Germline CDR1 ENHRY, CDR2 SYGVKD. The CDR3 loop reads CAISRGQGDTEAFF. The CDR3 DNA is TGTGCCATCAGCCGGGGACAGGGGGACACTGAAGCTTTCTTT.

The rearrangement links TRBV27 to TRBJ1-5, with 9 positions matching TRBD1. The CDR3 length is 17 residues. The germline V gene encodes CDR1 MNHEY and CDR2 SMNVEV (reference sequence). V was clipped by 8 bases and J by 1 base; unmatched bases: 12. CDR3 sequence reads: CASAGTGRGRSNQPQHF. The CDR3 nucleotides read TGTGCCAGCGCCGGGACAGGGCGGGGGAGAAGCAATCAGCCCCAGCATTTT.

This clone was picked up one time. The chain combines TRBV6-1 with TRBJ2-1, with D perhaps TRBD2 (6 bases). Germline V gene sequence: CDR1 MNHNS, CDR2 SASEGT. The CDR3 runs to 16 residues. With 4 bases removed from V and 0 bases from J, the gap between germline ends came to 13 bases. CDR3 protein: CASSGQLGGSYNEQFF. The CDR3 DNA follows: TGTGCCAGCAGTGGGCAATTGGGGGGCTCCTACAATGAGCAGTTCTTC.

The gene calls are TRBV11-3 and TRBJ2-7; D is unresolved. Germline V gene sequence: CDR1 SGHNT, CDR2 YENEEA. The CDR3 runs to 14 residues. Between the trimmed V and J ends, which lost 1 base and 3 bases, there was a span of 10 bases. The CDR3 sequence: CASSLGPKNYEQYF. Here the CDR3 DNA reads TGTGCCAGCAGCTTAGGTCCCAAAAACTACGAGCAGTACTTC.

V and J are TRBV5-6 and TRBJ2-5, with D unclear. The ends were cut back, 2 bases at V and 2 bases at J, with 7 bases in the middle. CDR1 is SGHDT and CDR2 is YYEEEE in the germline V gene. CDR3 length equals 13 residues. The CDR3: CASSLDTQETQYF. CDR3 nucleotide sequence: TGTGCCAGCAGCTTAGACACACAAGAGACCCAGTACTTC.

The chain couples TRBV29-1 to TRBJ1-1; D is undetermined. The CDR3 totals 14 residues. Trimming took off 4 bases at V and 7 bases at J, with 19 bases between the two ends. Germline V gene lookup returns CDR1 SQVTM and CDR2 ANQGSEA. The CDR3 sequence: CSVVVTTLRGEAFF. CDR3 nucleotides: TGCAGCGTTGTTGTCACCACCCTTCGGGGTGAAGCTTTCTTT.

The V call is TRBV10-3, the J call TRBJ1-2, with a possible D match to TRBD1 (6 bases). Germline V gene lookup returns CDR1 ENHRY and CDR2 SYGVKD. The germline V and J ends were trimmed by 6 bases and 7 bases, with 15 bases remaining between them. CDR3 size: 13 residues. The CDR3 region is CAIRPGQSSGYTF. In DNA, the CDR3 is TGTGCCATCAGGCCCGGACAGTCCAGTGGCTACACCTTC.

V usage is TRBV7-6 and J usage is TRBJ2-7, with 9 nucleotides matching TRBD1. V shed 5 bases and J 8 bases; nucleotides not matched to a gene: 19. CDR3 size: 17 residues. In germline, CDR1 is SGHVS, CDR2 FNYEAQ. This chain's CDR3 is CASSQNTPGQGGFKQYF. The CDR3 nucleotides read TGTGCCAGCAGCCAAAATACGCCGGGACAGGGTGGGTTCAAGCAGTACTTC.

The V gene is TRBV4-2, the J gene TRBJ1-5; 9 bases fit TRBD1. Germline V CDR1 and CDR2: LGHNA, YNFKEQ. The CDR3 spans 15 residues. V lost 4 bases and J lost 4; bases outside the gene matches: 5. Written as DNA, the CDR3 is TGTGCCAGCAGCCGTAGGACAGGGGCAAATCAGCCCCAGCATTTT. As protein: CASSRRTGANQPQHF.

The V call is TRBV7-9, the J call TRBJ1-2; TRBD1 agrees at 9 bases. This CDR3 region has 15 residues. Germline CDR1 reads SEHNR; CDR2 reads FQNEAQ (reference sequence). V trimming: 4 bases; J trimming: 4 bases; junction bases outside the gene matches: 7. CDR3 nucleotides: TGTGCCAGCAGCTCAGGGACAGGGAGTATCTATGGCTACACCTTC. Translated: CASSSGTGSIYGYTF. The full variable domain, with the rest looked up from reference TRBV7-9 and TRBJ1-2, is DTGVSQNPRHKITKRGQNVTFRCDPISEHNRLYWYRQTLGQGPEFLTYFQNEAQLEKSRLLSDRFSAERPKGSFSTLEIQRTEQGDSAMYLCASSSGTGSIYGYTFGSGTRLTVV.

The chain combines TRBV5-1 with TRBJ2-3; 8 bases fit TRBD1. V lost 5 bases to trimming and J lost 3 bases; unmatched junction nucleotides: 8. Germline V lookup: CDR1 SGHRS, CDR2 YFSETQ. The CDR3 extends over 15 amino acids. The CDR3 loop is CASSQSGQGTDTQYF. In DNA, the CDR3 is TGCGCCAGCAGTCAATCCGGACAGGGAACAGATACGCAGTATTTT.

The V call is TRBV11-3, the J call TRBJ1-1; D gene unclear. Trimming removed 0 bases at V and 5 bases at J, with 16 bases between. Germline V gene sequence: CDR1 SGHNT, CDR2 YENEEA. CDR3 size: 16 residues. As DNA, the CDR3 is TGTGCCAGCAGCTTAGAGCCTCTCAAGCCGCGGACTGAAGCTTTCTTT. Translated: CASSLEPLKPRTEAFF.

The J gene is TRBJ1-4, the V gene TRBV5-8; tentative D call: TRBD1 (5 bases). The CDR3 totals 15 residues. V was trimmed by 1 base and J by 5 bases, leaving 12 bases between them. Germline CDR1 SGHTS, CDR2 YDEGEE. Here the CDR3 reads CASSLLTGSNEKLFF. DNA of the CDR3: TGTGCCAGCAGCTTGTTAACAGGCTCCAATGAAAAACTGTTTTTT.

The chain combines TRBV9 with TRBJ1-2; unclear D gene. Looked up from germline, CDR1 is SGDLS and CDR2 is YYNGEE. Trimming took off 0 bases at V and 7 bases at J, with 13 bases between the two ends. The CDR3 is 14 residues long. The CDR3 bases are TGTGCCAGCAGCGTAGTGAGTTCACCGGGTGGCTACACCTTC. Its protein is CASSVVSSPGGYTF. The full variable domain, in which reference TRBV9 and TRBJ1-2 provide the parts outside the CDR3, is DSGVTQTPKHLITATGQRVTLRCSPRSGDLSVYWYQQSLDQGLQFLIQYYNGEERAKGNILERFSAQQFPDLHSELNLSSLELGDSALYFCASSVVSSPGGYTFGSGTRLTVV.

The chain combines TRBV18 with TRBJ2-1; TRBD2 might be the D (6 bases). The germline V and J ends were trimmed by 4 bases and 9 bases, with 16 bases remaining between them. CDR1 and CDR2 (germline): KGHSH, LQKENI. This CDR3 is built from 14 residues. CDR3 amino acids: CASSLSPSDREQFF. The CDR3 nucleotides read TGTGCCAGCTCACTCAGCCCTAGCGATCGTGAGCAGTTCTTC.

The rearrangement links TRBV6-6 to TRBJ2-5; 8 bases agree with TRBD1. From germline, CDR1 is MNHNY and CDR2 SVGAGI (reference sequence). The CDR3 extends over 14 amino acids. J gave up 2 bases and V 6 bases, and 5 bases lay outside the gene matches. The CDR3 is CASSFTGGQETQYF. CDR3 nucleotides: TGTGCCAGCAGCTTTACAGGGGGGCAAGAGACCCAGTACTTC.

The gene calls are TRBV20-1 and TRBJ1-6; D remains ambiguous. This CDR3 has 11 residues. Germline V lookup: CDR1 DFQATT, CDR2 SNEGSKA (reference sequence). V lost 2 bases and J lost 16, with 12 bases in between. The CDR3: CSARSQMKLHF. The CDR3 DNA reads TGCAGTGCTAGATCACAAATGAAACTCCACTTT.

The chain couples TRBV5-4 to TRBJ2-7; TRBD1 agrees at 8 bases. The germline V gene encodes CDR1 SGHNT and CDR2 YYREEE (reference sequence). After removal of 4 bases from V and 3 bases from J, the junction contained 12 bases not matched to a gene. The CDR3 length is 16 residues. This chain's CDR3 is CASSTGADRADYEQYF. CDR3 DNA: TGTGCCAGCAGCACCGGGGCGGACAGGGCCGACTACGAGCAGTACTTC.

This clone was recorded a few times. J is TRBJ2-7 and V is TRBV10-3; D perhaps matches TRBD1 (6 bases). Germline values: CDR1 ENHRY, CDR2 SYGVKD. V dropped 9 bases and J dropped 7 bases, with 19 bases sitting between them. The CDR3 has 13 amino acids. For the CDR3, the DNA is TGTGCCATAGGACAGTTCATTACGGGAGAGCAGTACTTC. Translating gives CAIGQFITGEQYF.